A single sample gave rise to the 18 T cell receptor beta chains below, sequenced in a study of OX40 agonist ivuxolimab in advanced cancers. Repertoires were generated with immunoSEQ multiplex PCR, while TCRdb's copy carries only in-frame clones and drops some. This sample has more than 80,000 clones, with 90% to 95% found just once. The sample consisted of CD4+ or CD8+ T cells sorted from blood, taken in a trial of the OX40 agonist ivuxolimab. Receptor source: an adult with an advanced solid tumor such as melanoma, head and neck, liver or kidney cancer.

V gene TRBV9 combines with J gene TRBJ1-1; D is ambiguous. With 3 bases removed from V and 4 bases from J, the gap between germline ends came to 10 bases. CDR3 length equals 13 residues. Germline V gene lookup returns CDR1 SGDLS and CDR2 YYNGEE. The CDR3 DNA reads TGTGCCAGCAGCGCCCTGTGGGGCACTGAAGCTTTCTTT. Amino acids: CASSALWGTEAFF.

The chain links TRBV11-2 to TRBJ2-5; TRBD1 or TRBD2 may be the D gene (5 bases each). Germline-derived CDR1 and CDR2 are SGHAT and FQNNGV. Trimming took 6 bases from V and 0 from J, leaving 14 bases between them. This CDR3 comprises 15 residues. The chain's CDR3 is CASRSAEGYQETQYF. DNA for the CDR3: TGTGCCAGCAGAAGCGCCGAGGGGTACCAAGAGACCCAGTACTTC. Combining the CDR3 with reference TRBV11-2 and TRBJ2-5 gives the whole variable domain EAGVAQSPRYKIIEKRQSVAFWCNPISGHATLYWYQQILGQGPKLLIQFQNNGVVDDSQLPKDRFSAERLKGVDSTLKIQPAKLEDSAVYLCASRSAEGYQETQYFGPGTRLLVL.

The V gene is TRBV29-1, the J gene TRBJ1-4; 7 bases are a match to TRBD1. CDR1 and CDR2 (germline): SQVTM, ANQGSEA. There are 13 residues in the CDR3. V trimming: 7 bases; J trimming: 0 bases; junction bases outside the gene matches: 2. CDR3 in amino acids: CSGQGPTNEKLFF. The CDR3 nucleotides are TGCAGCGGACAGGGTCCAACTAATGAAAAACTGTTTTTT.

This chain connects TRBV29-1 to TRBJ2-7; D unclear. Trimming took 5 bases from V and 1 from J, leaving 6 bases between them. The CDR3 extends over 11 amino acids. Germline CDR1 and CDR2: SQVTM and ANQGSEA. The CDR3 region is CSVSQSYEQYF. The CDR3 DNA reads as TGCAGCGTTAGTCAGTCCTACGAGCAGTACTTC.

The V call is TRBV2, the J call TRBJ1-2, with D possibly matching TRBD1 (6 bases). Trimming removed 6 bases at V and 4 bases at J, with 12 bases between. The germline V gene encodes CDR1 SNHLY and CDR2 FYNNEI. There are 13 residues in the CDR3. The CDR3 protein is CASSHTGSYGYTF. The CDR3 DNA reads TGTGCCAGCAGCCACACAGGGTCCTATGGCTACACCTTC. Together with reference TRBV2 and TRBJ1-2, the CDR3 gives the full variable domain: EPEVTQTPSHQVTQMGQEVILRCVPISNHLYFYWYRQILGQKVEFLVSFYNNEISEKSEIFDDQFSVERPDGSNFTLKIRSTKLEDSAMYFCASSHTGSYGYTFGSGTRLTVV.

The chain uses TRBV5-1 and TRBJ2-7, with D maybe TRBD1 (5 bases). The CDR3 consists of 14 residues. Trimming took off 7 bases at V and 4 bases at J, with 18 bases between the two ends. Germline V gives CDR1 SGHRS, CDR2 YFSETQ. This chain's CDR3 is CASGETDSSYEQYF. CDR3 in DNA: TGCGCCAGCGGAGAGACAGACAGTTCATACGAGCAGTACTTC.

The chain couples TRBV6-1 to TRBJ2-7; no clear D gene. The V gene's germline CDR1 is MNHNS and CDR2 SASEGT. Trimming removed 5 bases from V and 2 bases from J, with 4 bases in between. The CDR3 is made up of 11 amino acids. In nucleotides, the CDR3 is TGTGCCAGCAGTCCGGCCTACGAGCAGTACTTC. This gives the protein CASSPAYEQYF.

The V call is TRBV11-2, the J call TRBJ1-2; D not certain. V was trimmed by 2 bases and J by 8 bases, leaving 6 bases between them. Germline V CDR1 and CDR2: SGHAT, FQNNGV. The CDR3 consists of 11 residues. CDR3 bases: TGTGCCAGCAGCTTACTGGGCGGCTACACCTTC. This codes for CASSLLGGYTF.

This clone has a single count. The chain combines TRBV30 with TRBJ1-3; D is unclear. The CDR3 is made up of 15 amino acids. Germline CDR1 reads GTSNPN; CDR2 reads SVGIG (reference sequence). The V gene lost 4 bases and the J gene lost 0 bases, with 13 bases spanning the gap. CDR3 in amino acids: CAWTGSPVSGNTIYF. DNA for the CDR3: TGTGCCTGGACGGGGAGCCCCGTCTCTGGAAACACCATATATTTT. Combining the CDR3 with reference TRBV30 and TRBJ1-3 gives the whole variable domain SQTIHQWPATLVQPVGSPLSLECTVEGTSNPNLYWYRQAAGRGLQLLFYSVGIGQISSEVPQNLSASRPQDRQFILSSKKLLLSDSGFYLCAWTGSPVSGNTIYFGEGSWLTVV.

This chain joins TRBV11-2 and TRBJ1-4; TRBD1 aligns across 8 bases. Germline assignment: CDR1 SGHAT and CDR2 FQNNGV. V was clipped by 1 base and J by 8 bases; unmatched bases: 6. CDR3 length equals 15 residues. CDR3 loop: CASSLVDRGKEKLFF. As DNA, the CDR3 is TGTGCCAGCAGCTTAGTAGACAGGGGAAAGGAAAAACTGTTTTTT.

Here the CDR3 reads CASSPITRDEKLFF. The CDR3 nucleotides are TGTGCCAGTAGTCCTATCACGAGGGATGAAAAACTGTTTTTT. V and J are TRBV19 and TRBJ1-4, with D hard to call. V lost 5 bases and J 6 bases, leaving 13 bases between the germline ends. This CDR3 spans 14 amino acids. Germline CDR1 reads LNHDA; CDR2 reads SQIVND (reference sequence).

The V and J genes are TRBV5-1 and TRBJ2-1; TRBD2 matches 10 bases. Germline-derived CDR1 and CDR2 are SGHRS and YFSETQ. V lost 5 bases to trimming and J lost 5 bases; unmatched junction nucleotides: 7. This CDR3 region has 15 residues. CDR3 amino acids: CASSYTSGTDNEQFF. DNA of the CDR3: TGCGCCAGCAGTTATACTAGCGGGACAGACAATGAGCAGTTCTTC.

This clone was seen once. V gene TRBV5-1 combines with J gene TRBJ1-5, with TRBD1 identical over 10 bases. The germline gives CDR1 SGHRS, CDR2 YFSETQ. The V gene end was trimmed by 3 bases and the J gene end by 6 bases; junction bases not matched to a gene: 3. The CDR3 contains 14 residues. CDR3 nucleotides: TGCGCCAGCAGCTCGACAGGGGGCGGTCAGCCCCAGCATTTT. It translates to CASSSTGGGQPQHF.

This chain joins TRBV9 and TRBJ2-1, with TRBD2 matching over 7 bases. V lost 0 bases to trimming and J lost 7 bases; unmatched junction nucleotides: 7. CDR1 and CDR2 (germline): SGDLS, YYNGEE. The CDR3 consists of 15 residues. The CDR3 DNA reads TGTGCCAGCAGCGTAGGAGCGGGACCGTTGAATGAGCAGTTCTTC. This gives the protein CASSVGAGPLNEQFF.

The J gene is TRBJ1-2, the V gene TRBV5-1; a possible D gene is TRBD1 (6 bases). CDR3 length equals 16 residues. Trimming removed 4 bases from V and 6 bases from J, with 22 bases in between. Germline CDR1 SGHRS, CDR2 YFSETQ. CDR3 protein: CASSLSYPGTSDGYTF. CDR3 nucleotides: TGCGCCAGCAGCCTTTCTTATCCCGGGACAAGCGATGGCTACACCTTC. Full variable domain (missing parts from reference TRBV5-1 and TRBJ1-2): KAGVTQTPRYLIKTRGQQVTLSCSPISGHRSVSWYQQTPGQGLQFLFEYFSETQRNKGNFPGRFSGRQFSNSRSEMNVSTLELGDSALYLCASSLSYPGTSDGYTFGSGTRLTVV.

V is TRBV28 and J is TRBJ1-1; D unresolved. The CDR3 has 14 amino acids. The germline V and J ends were trimmed by 3 bases and 2 bases, with 10 bases remaining between them. Germline lookup yields CDR1 MDHEN and CDR2 SYDVKM. This CDR3 reads CASSFLGLNTEAFF. CDR3 DNA: TGTGCCAGCAGTTTTCTCGGCCTTAACACTGAAGCTTTCTTT.

The rearrangement joins TRBV7-8 to TRBJ1-3; D remains unclear. The V gene's germline CDR1 is SGHVS and CDR2 FQNEAQ. The CDR3 is made up of 15 amino acids. The V end lost 1 base, the J end lost 0 bases, and 7 bases lay between the germline ends. The CDR3 DNA reads as TGTGCCAGCAGCTTAGGGACGGTCTCTGGAAACACCATATATTTT. Residues: CASSLGTVSGNTIYF. Combining the CDR3 with reference TRBV7-8 and TRBJ1-3 gives the whole variable domain GAGVSQSPRYKVAKRGQDVALRCDPISGHVSLFWYQQALGQGPEFLTYFQNEAQLDKSGLPSDRFFAERPEGSVSTLKIQRTQQEDSAVYLCASSLGTVSGNTIYFGEGSWLTVV.

This sequence joins TRBV5-1 and TRBJ1-1; 8 positions match TRBD1. The CDR3 runs to 13 residues. The V gene's germline CDR1 is SGHRS and CDR2 YFSETQ. V lost 7 bases to trimming and J lost 2 bases; unmatched junction nucleotides: 4. In DNA, the CDR3 is TGCGCCAGCGCGACAGGGGTAAACACTGAAGCTTTCTTT. Its protein is CASATGVNTEAFF.